This T cell receptor (beta chain) originates from a study of blood T cell repertoires in COVID-19. The overall study: PBMCs, B-cell-depleted T cells, or T cells provided the cDNA or gDNA that made up the material.

V dropped 1 base and J dropped 7 bases, with 7 bases sitting between them. CDR1 is SGHTA, CDR2 FQGNSA, per germline. The CDR3 extends over 12 amino acids. As processed by the authors: Estimates of nucleated cell counts were drawn from the amplification of reference gene primers. Profiled with immunoSEQ multiplex PCR; TCRdb holds only in-frame clones, not every one. V and J calls and clone size are copied from that table; D and trimming were computed from the DNA. The sample lists approximately 110,000 clones, about 88% occurring once. The sample holds one count of this clone. The sequence was collected from a woman in her sixties or seventies who had recovered from COVID-19. The material sequenced was peripheral blood. The rearrangement links TRBV7-2 to TRBJ1-2; D gene uncertain. CDR3 nucleotides: TGTGCCAGCAGCTTAGTTCGGTCTGGCTACACCTTC. Translated: CASSLVRSGYTF. Full variable domain (remainder filled in from reference TRBV7-2 and TRBJ1-2): GAGVSQSPSNKVTEKGKDVELRCDPISGHTALYWYRQSLGQGLEFLIYFQGNSAPDKSGLPSDRFSAERTGGSVSTLTIQRTQQEDSAVYLCASSLVRSGYTFGSGTRLTVV.